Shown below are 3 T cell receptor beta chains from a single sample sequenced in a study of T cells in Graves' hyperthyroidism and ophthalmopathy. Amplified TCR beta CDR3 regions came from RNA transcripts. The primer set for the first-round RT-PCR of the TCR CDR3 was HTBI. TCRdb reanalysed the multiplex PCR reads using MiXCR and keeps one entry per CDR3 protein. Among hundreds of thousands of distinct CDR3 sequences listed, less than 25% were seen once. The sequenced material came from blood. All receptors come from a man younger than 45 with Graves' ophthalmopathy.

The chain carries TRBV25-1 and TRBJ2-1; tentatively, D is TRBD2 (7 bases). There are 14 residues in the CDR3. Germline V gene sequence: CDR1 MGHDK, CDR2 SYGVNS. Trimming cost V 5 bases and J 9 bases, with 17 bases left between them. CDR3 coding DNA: TGTGCCAGCAGTCCCAAGGGGGAGGGAGGTGAGCAGTTCTTC. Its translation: CASSPKGEGGEQFF.

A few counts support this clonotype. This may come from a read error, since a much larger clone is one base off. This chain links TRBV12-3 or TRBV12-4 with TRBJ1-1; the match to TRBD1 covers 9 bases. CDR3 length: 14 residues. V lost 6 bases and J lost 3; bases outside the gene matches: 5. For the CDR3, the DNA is TGTGCCAGCAGGGGGACAGGGTTGGACACTGAAGCTTTCTTT. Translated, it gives CASRGTGLDTEAFF.

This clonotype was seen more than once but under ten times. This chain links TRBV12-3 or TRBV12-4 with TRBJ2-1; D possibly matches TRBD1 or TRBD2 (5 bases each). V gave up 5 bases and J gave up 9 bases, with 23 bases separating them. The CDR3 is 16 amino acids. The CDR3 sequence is CASSHRAGLGSSEQFF. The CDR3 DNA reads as TGTGCCAGCAGTCATAGGGCAGGGTTGGGGAGTAGTGAGCAGTTCTTC.